This T cell receptor beta chain was obtained from a study of breast tumors, draining lymph nodes, adjacent tissues. Study-wide findings and caveats: Findings are consistent with lymph node origin and intratumoral expansion of most tumor T cells. Tumor TCR diversity was below lymph nodes but above nontumor tissue. Luminal-like breast cancer showed significantly greater tumor-nontumor repertoire similarity than basal-like breast cancer did.

MiXCR was run by TCRdb on the multiplex PCR reads, yielding one entry per CDR3 protein. The sample shows fewer than 80,000 distinct CDR3 sequences, roughly 44% of them seen only once. This clonotype was detected many times. Antigen unknown. Source material: breast tumor tissue. This clonotype was sampled from a female donor with breast cancer. Some clones in this sample may be carry-over from other donors' samples.

The CDR3 loop is CASSQGDRESPLHF. CDR3 DNA: TGTGCCAGCAGCCAAGGGGACAGGGAATCACCCCTCCACTTT. The V and J genes are TRBV4-2 and TRBJ1-6; 9 bases agree with TRBD1. The J segment lost 10 bases and the V segment lost 1 base, leaving 2 bases of the junction unmatched. The germline gives CDR1 LGHNA, CDR2 YNFKEQ. CDR3 length equals 14 residues.